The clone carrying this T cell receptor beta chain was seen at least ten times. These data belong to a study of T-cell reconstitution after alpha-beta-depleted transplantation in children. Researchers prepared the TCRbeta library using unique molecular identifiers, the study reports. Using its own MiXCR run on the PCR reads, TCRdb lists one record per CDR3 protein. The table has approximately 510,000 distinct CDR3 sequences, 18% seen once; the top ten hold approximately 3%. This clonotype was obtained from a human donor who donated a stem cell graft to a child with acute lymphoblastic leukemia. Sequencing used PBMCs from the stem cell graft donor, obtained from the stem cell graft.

The CDR3 loop reads CASSSPPGLAGDRWSYNEQFF. CDR3 DNA: TGTGCCAGCAGTTCCCCTCCGGGACTAGCGGGAGATCGGTGGTCCTACAATGAGCAGTTCTTC. This chain uses TRBV6-2 or TRBV6-3 with TRBJ2-1, with 14 positions matching TRBD2. V dropped 4 bases and J dropped 1; count of bases not matched to a gene: 15. CDR3 length: 21 residues. Germline values: CDR1 MNHEY, CDR2 SVGEGT.